This T cell receptor (beta chain) was obtained from a study of monozygotic twins with inflammatory bowel disease. The CDR3 is 15 amino acids. The germline V gene has CDR1 MDHEN and CDR2 SYDVKM. TCRdb re-analyzed the 5' RACE reads; it lists each CDR3 protein once, without DNA. Its listing shows just over 300,000 distinct CDR3 sequences. Isolation of total RNA was performed on whole blood, with no prior T cell sorting. Sequences were obtained from blood. This sequence was found in a human donor with ulcerative colitis or Crohn's disease, or a healthy co-twin of an affected twin (not recorded which). This rearrangement joins TRBV28 to TRBJ2-2; TCRdb calls TRBD1, which cannot be checked without DNA. CDR3: CASRMTGFGTGELFF.